The T cell receptor beta chain described here comes from a study of PD-1 blockade in mismatch repair-deficient tumors. Across the whole study: Patients had about 13 mismatch repair-deficient cancer types and were previously treated and progressing. Study results and limitations: Tumor-resident clones, often undetectable pretreatment in blood, expanded then contracted after pembrolizumab.

Assay used: immunoSEQ multiplex PCR; TCRdb lists only in-frame clones, some missing. This table holds tens of thousands of clones, nearly 85% found once. Every patient had mismatch repair deficiency by PCR or immunohistochemistry. Three pembrolizumab responders had their TCRs sequenced. Losses at the gene ends were 2 bases for V and 9 bases for J; bases not matched to a gene: 5. Per the germline V gene, CDR1 is GTSNPN and CDR2 is SVGIG (reference sequence). There are 13 residues in the CDR3. About this clone: Its antigen is currently unknown.

The origin of this receptor is an adult with mismatch repair-deficient cancer. The chain is built from TRBV30 and TRBJ2-1; 9 bases are a match to TRBD2. The sample in question was peripheral blood, obtained 12 weeks after starting pembrolizumab. The CDR3 bases are TGTGCCTGGAGTTGGCTAGCGGGAACTGAGCAGTTCTTC. Translation: CAWSWLAGTEQFF.